The text below deals with one TCR beta chain. Its matching antigen is unknown. The template-switching step introduced UMIs that carried a 6-nucleotide sample barcode. Nested PCRs (roughly 16 and 10 cycles, two total) were applied to TCRalpha and TCRbeta cDNA. After re-calling the 5' RACE reads, TCRdb lists one entry per CDR3 protein, DNA absent. The specimen's table records some 160,000 distinct CDR3 sequences. The data were taken from a study of monozygotic twins with inflammatory bowel disease. Germline V gene lookup returns CDR1 MNHEY and CDR2 SVGEGT. The CDR3 runs 21 residues. The study, taken as a whole, reports: Among IBD patients, fewer clonotypes were shared with others than among healthy twins, especially with disease activity. Using the inverse Simpson index, IBD patients had lower TCRbeta diversity than healthy co-twins.

The sample taken for sequencing was blood. The receptor's source is a human donor with ulcerative colitis or Crohn's disease, or a healthy co-twin of an affected twin (not recorded which). V usage is TRBV6-2 or TRBV6-3 and J usage is TRBJ2-6; the TRBD1 assignment by TCRdb is unverifiable without DNA. CDR3 in amino acids: CASSPISKPTVIVSGANVLTF.